This TCR beta chain was sequenced in a study of PD-1 blockade in classical Hodgkin lymphoma. At the level of the study: Administration of nivolumab to patients was at 3 mg/kg intravenously every 2 weeks. Study-level findings and limits: Exclusion applied to patients who initiated nivolumab less than 1 year following ASCT. By C4D1, CD4+ diversity increased significantly, especially in complete responders.

Time point here: cycle 4 day 1 (C4D1), after 6 weeks of nivolumab. Every patient had relapsed following autologous stem cell transplantation, and cohorts differed in brentuximab vedotin exposure. Best overall response was complete response, partial response or progressive disease in these relapsed/refractory classical Hodgkin lymphoma patients. This CDR3 contains 15 residues. V was pared by 3 bases and J by 0 bases, with 13 bases between. CDR1 SGHNT and CDR2 YYREEE come from the germline V gene (reference sequence). Worth noting for this clone: Its antigen is still unknown.

Produced via immunoSEQ multiplex PCR; TCRdb's table is partial and in-frame only. The profile shows around 60,000 clones, 85% to 95% of them singletons. The V call is TRBV5-4, the J call TRBJ2-7; no definite D call. The receptor was isolated from a human donor with classical Hodgkin lymphoma. The sequencing here drew on peripheral blood mononuclear cells (PBMCs), taken before the fourth cycle of nivolumab. CDR3 nucleotides: TGTGCCAGCAGCTGGGATTCTGGGGACTCCTACGAGCAGTACTTC. Protein product: CASSWDSGDSYEQYF.